This TCR beta chain was captured by sequencing in a study of blood T cell repertoires in COVID-19. Whole-study context: T cells, B-cell-depleted T cells, or PBMCs provided the cDNA or gDNA that served as material.

Profiled with immunoSEQ multiplex PCR; TCRdb holds only in-frame clones, not every one. Here the sample spans approximately 44,000 clones, approximately 79% being singletons. Sequencing was carried out using peripheral blood. The TCR originated in a woman of 80 years or more with acute or convalescent COVID-19.

CDR3 DNA: TGTGCCAGCAGTGTGGGACTAGCGGGAGGGCCTAGCTCCTACAATGAGCAGTTCTTC. It specifies CASSVGLAGGPSSYNEQFF. The rearrangement uses TRBV6-1 and TRBJ2-1; 16 nucleotides agree with TRBD2. V was pared by 4 bases and J by 0 bases, with 6 bases of the junction left unmatched. The CDR3 loop spans 19 amino acids. In germline, CDR1 is MNHNS, CDR2 SASEGT.